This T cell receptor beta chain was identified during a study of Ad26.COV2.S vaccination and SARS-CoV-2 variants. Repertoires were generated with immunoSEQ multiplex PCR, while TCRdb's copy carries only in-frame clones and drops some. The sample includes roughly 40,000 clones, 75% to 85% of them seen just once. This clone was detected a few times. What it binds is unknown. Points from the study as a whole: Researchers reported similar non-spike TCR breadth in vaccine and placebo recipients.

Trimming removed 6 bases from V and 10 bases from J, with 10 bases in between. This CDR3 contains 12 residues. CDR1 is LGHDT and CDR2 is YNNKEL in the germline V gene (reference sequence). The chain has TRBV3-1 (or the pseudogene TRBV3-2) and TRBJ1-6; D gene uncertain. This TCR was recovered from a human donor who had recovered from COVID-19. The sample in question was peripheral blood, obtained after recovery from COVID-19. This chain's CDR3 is CASRMAGSPLHF. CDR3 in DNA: TGTGCCAGCAGAATGGCGGGCTCACCCCTCCACTTT.